This T cell receptor (beta chain) emerged from a study of human T cells and chemical hapten exposure. Overall study: Patients' scalps got diphenylcyclopropenone weekly throughout the approximately 26-week study.

This CDR3 is 11 amino acids long. Germline assignment: CDR1 SQVTM and CDR2 ANQGSEA. The V end lost 7 bases, the J end lost 3 bases, and 9 bases lay between the germline ends. Time point described: patch test 3, about 24 weeks after DPC sensitization. Treatment indicated: therapeutic diphenylcyclopropenone sensitization with weekly scalp DPC. Alopecia patients deemed DPC-suitable, aged 18 to 70, excluding pregnancy. MiXCR, applied by TCRdb to the RACE reads, yields one record per CDR3 protein. The sample includes about 120,000 distinct CDR3 sequences, about 11% of them seen just once. The study, taken as a whole, reports: Compared to controls, expanded TCRs made significantly more large clusters of similar CDR3s.

This clonotype came up a few times. The antigen is undetermined. Sequencing was performed on whole blood, taken in connection with sensitization to the hapten diphenylcyclopropenone (DPC). This chain joins TRBV29-1 and TRBJ2-5; no clear D gene. The clonotype comes from a woman between 45 and 65 years old with alopecia areata. Some clones in this sample may be carry-over from other donors' samples. CDR3 sequence: CSGGPEETQYF. For the CDR3, the DNA is TGCAGCGGAGGACCCGAAGAGACCCAGTACTTC.